This TCR beta chain was sequenced in a study of blood T cell repertoires in COVID-19. The CDR3 extends over 15 amino acids. J gave up 2 bases and V 3 bases, and 4 bases lay outside the gene matches. CDR1 is LNHDA, CDR2 SQIVND, per germline (reference sequence). Clones were read by immunoSEQ multiplex PCR, and TCRdb kept only the in-frame ones, dropping some. This table has 300,000 to 400,000 clones, roughly 90% appearing once. This receptor was identified in a woman aged 25 to 39 with acute COVID-19. The specimen was PBMCs or T cells enriched from blood (not recorded which). The J gene is TRBJ2-7, the V gene TRBV19, with 10 bases that match TRBD1. In DNA form, the CDR3 reads TGTGCCAGTAGTATCGGGACAGGGGCTACCTACGAGCAGTACTTC. The encoded protein is CASSIGTGATYEQYF. The full variable domain, completed using reference TRBV19 and TRBJ2-7, is DGGITQSPKYLFRKEGQNVTLSCEQNLNHDAMYWYRQDPGQGLRLIYYSQIVNDFQKGDIAEGYSVSREKKESFPLTVTSAQKNPTAFYLCASSIGTGATYEQYFGPGTRLTVT.